One and the same sample provided the 18 T cell receptor beta chains below, sequenced in a study of T cell repertoires in cytomegalovirus infection. TCRdb redid the calling of the reads with MiXCR, one entry per CDR3 protein. The sample includes approximately 250,000 distinct CDR3 sequences, approximately 6.7% of them seen just once. Sequences were obtained from PBMCs. These receptors were taken from a human donor in good health (CMV status not recorded). Some clones in this sample may be carry-over from other donors' samples.

Only a few counts were recorded for this clonotype. The chain is built from TRBV29-1 and TRBJ2-3; D is ambiguous. V lost 3 bases and J lost 0, with 7 bases in between. The CDR3 covers 13 residues. Germline V gene sequence: CDR1 SQVTM, CDR2 ANQGSEA. This chain's CDR3 is CSVEGVSTDTQYF. The CDR3 DNA reads TGCAGCGTTGAGGGCGTAAGCACAGATACGCAGTATTTT.

This chain joins TRBV19 and TRBJ2-1, with 8 positions matching TRBD2. Germline CDR1 is LNHDA and CDR2 is SQIVND (reference sequence). V lost 5 bases to trimming and J lost 3 bases; unmatched junction nucleotides: 18. This CDR3 spans 19 amino acids. The CDR3 loop is CASSPSFSSGEALYNEQFF. CDR3 DNA sequence: TGTGCCAGTAGTCCCTCGTTTAGTAGCGGGGAGGCCCTCTACAATGAGCAGTTCTTC.

This clonotype occurred many times. The rearrangement joins TRBV2 to TRBJ2-1; no reliable D call. V gave up 3 bases and J gave up 5 bases, with 8 bases separating them. The CDR3 extends over 13 amino acids. Germline assignment: CDR1 SNHLY and CDR2 FYNNEI. This chain's CDR3 is CASSEQVNNEQFF. The CDR3 bases are TGTGCCAGCAGTGAGCAGGTTAACAATGAGCAGTTCTTC.

As concerns this clonotype: This sequence may be a read error, since a much larger clone differs from it by one base. J is TRBJ2-1 and V is TRBV2; D gene uncertain. The CDR3 has 13 amino acids. Germline CDR1 is SNHLY and CDR2 is FYNNEI. Trimming took off 5 bases at V and 2 bases at J, with 7 bases between the two ends. In DNA form, the CDR3 reads TGTGCCAGCAGTAACGGAGCCTACAATGAGCAGTTCTTC. Translated: CASSNGAYNEQFF.

This clonotype was counted between two and nine times. This chain connects TRBV12-3 or TRBV12-4 to TRBJ2-1; 8 bases match TRBD1. This CDR3 is 15 amino acids long. Unmatched junction bases numbered 5, after V lost 6 bases and J lost 1 base. The CDR3 region has the DNA TGTGCCAGCAGCGAGGGACAGGATTCCTACAATGAGCAGTTCTTC. Amino acid sequence: CASSEGQDSYNEQFF.

Turning to this clonotype: With a much larger clone just one base away, this may be a read error. V gene TRBV20-1 combines with J gene TRBJ1-1, with D perhaps matching TRBD1 (5 bases). CDR1 and CDR2 (germline): DFQATT, SNEGSKA (reference sequence). This CDR3 is built from 15 residues. CDR3 nucleotide sequence: TGCAGTGCGATGGCTGTGAGGGGTGTGAACACTGGAGCTTTCTTT. It codes for CSAMAVRGVNTGAFF.

This clonotype was recorded a few times. The chain employs TRBV6-2 or TRBV6-3 and TRBJ1-2; D gene unclear. The V gene's germline CDR1 is MNHEY and CDR2 SVGEGT. The CDR3 loop spans 13 amino acids. V shed 2 bases and J shed 2 bases, with 6 bases lying between them. CDR3 DNA: TGTGCCAGCAGTTACGGGGAGAACTATGGCTACACCTTC. Its protein product is CASSYGENYGYTF.

This clonotype was counted a few times. V and J are TRBV6-2 or TRBV6-3 and TRBJ2-3; 9 bases line up with TRBD2. The CDR3 runs to 17 residues. After removal of 4 bases from V and 5 bases from J, the junction contained 13 bases not matched to a gene. Germline CDR1 is MNHEY and CDR2 is SVGEGT. This CDR3 reads CASSSGGLAGSKDTQYF. The CDR3 DNA sequence: TGTGCCAGCAGTTCCGGTGGGCTAGCGGGGTCCAAAGATACGCAGTATTTT.

This clonotype was observed at least ten times. This rearrangement joins TRBV7-8 to TRBJ2-3, with D possibly TRBD1 on 7 matching bases. This CDR3 is built from 17 residues. With 2 bases removed from V and 0 bases from J, the gap between germline ends came to 15 bases. Germline loops: CDR1 SGHVS, CDR2 FQNEAQ. The CDR3 sequence is CASSLSRGTASTDTQYF. In DNA, the CDR3 is TGTGCCAGCAGCTTAAGTCGGGGGACAGCTAGCACAGATACGCAGTATTTT.

This clonotype was counted ten times or more. The chain employs TRBV7-2 and TRBJ1-3, with TRBD1 as a possible D gene (5 bases). V lost 7 bases to trimming and J lost 0 bases, with 13 bases between them. Per germline, CDR1 SGHTA and CDR2 FQGNSA. The CDR3 has 15 amino acids. CDR3 protein: CASTGTGLSGNTIYF. CDR3 in DNA: TGTGCCAGCACCGGGACGGGGCTCTCTGGAAACACCATATATTTT.

This clonotype was recorded at least ten times. J is TRBJ2-3 and V is TRBV9; no clear D gene. CDR1 is SGDLS, CDR2 YYNGEE, per germline. The CDR3 has 17 residues. The V gene lost 1 base and the J gene lost 2 bases, with 17 bases spanning the gap. Here the CDR3 DNA reads TGTGCCAGCAGCGTATCCCTCGGAAACACTTTCACAGATACGCAGTATTTT. Translation gives CASSVSLGNTFTDTQYF.

This clonotype was observed at least ten times. V gene TRBV7-2 combines with J gene TRBJ1-4, with D possibly TRBD1 on 5 matching bases. Between the trimmed V and J ends, which lost 4 bases and 7 bases, there was a span of 16 bases. Germline V lookup: CDR1 SGHTA, CDR2 FQGNSA. The CDR3 runs 15 residues. CDR3 in amino acids: CASSSLGEYGEKLFF. The DNA for the CDR3 is TGTGCCAGCAGCTCCCTGGGGGAGTATGGTGAAAAACTGTTTTTT.

This clonotype was recorded at least ten times. The chain combines TRBV7-8 with TRBJ1-2; D is ambiguous. Germline-derived CDR1 and CDR2 are SGHVS and FQNEAQ. This CDR3 region has 12 residues. Trimming removed 1 base at V and 8 bases at J, with 8 bases between. The CDR3 nucleotides are TGTGCCAGCAGCTTAGATCAGGCCGGCTACACCTTC. This gives the protein CASSLDQAGYTF.

Ten or more counts support this clonotype. V and J are TRBV11-3 and TRBJ2-2, with a tentative D call TRBD1 (6 bases). V shed 4 bases and J shed 5 bases, with 14 bases lying between them. The CDR3 extends over 15 amino acids. The V gene's germline CDR1 is SGHNT and CDR2 YENEEA. The CDR3, as DNA: TGTGCCAGCAGCTCACCGGGACACAAGACCGGGGAGCTGTTTTTT. Translating it yields CASSSPGHKTGELFF.

This clonotype was seen repeatedly, ten times or more. The DNA of the CDR3 is TGCAGCGTTGAATCCCCGGGAGTTGACTACACCTTC. This sequence encodes CSVESPGVDYTF. The rearrangement joins TRBV29-1 to TRBJ1-2; no reliable D call. This CDR3 has 12 residues. The V gene lost 2 bases and the J gene lost 10 bases, with 14 bases spanning the gap. CDR1 is SQVTM and CDR2 is ANQGSEA in the germline V gene. Variable domain in full (rest from reference TRBV29-1 and TRBJ1-2): SAVISQKPSRDICQRGTSLTIQCQVDSQVTMMFWYRQQPGQSLTLIATANQGSEATYESGFVIDKFPISRPNLTFSTLTVSNMSPEDSSIYLCSVESPGVDYTFGSGTRLTVV.

This rearrangement joins TRBV28 to TRBJ2-1; tentative D call: TRBD1 (6 bases). The CDR3 spans 15 residues. CDR1 MDHEN and CDR2 SYDVKM come from the germline V gene. Trimming pared 8 bases from V and 4 bases from J, leaving 18 bases between. CDR3 residues: CASPPTGMEYNEQFF. CDR3 sequence (DNA): TGTGCCAGCCCCCCGACAGGAATGGAGTACAATGAGCAGTTCTTC.

This clonotype was found many times. The chain has TRBV20-1 and TRBJ1-1; D is undetermined. The V gene lost 6 bases and the J gene lost 2 bases, with 16 bases spanning the gap. CDR3 length: 14 amino acids. Germline V gives CDR1 DFQATT, CDR2 SNEGSKA (reference sequence). CDR3 protein: CSAPTLGSNTEAFF. The CDR3 region has the DNA TGCAGTGCCCCCACTTTGGGGAGCAACACTGAAGCTTTCTTT.

In this sample, this clonotype turned up many times. This chain links TRBV20-1 with TRBJ2-7; possibly TRBD2 for D (5 bases). This CDR3 is built from 12 residues. Trimming left V 7 bases short and J 4 bases short, with 14 bases between. The V gene's germline CDR1 is DFQATT and CDR2 SNEGSKA (reference sequence). Here the CDR3 reads CSELGSQYEQYF. The CDR3 nucleotides are TGCAGTGAACTAGGGTCCCAGTACGAGCAGTACTTC.